These 11 T cell receptor beta chains originate from one sample sequenced in a study of human T cells and chemical hapten exposure. TCRdb ran MiXCR on the RACE reads and lists one entry per CDR3 protein. The sample contains 65,000 to 95,000 distinct CDR3 sequences, 6.5% to 8% of which appear only once. Regarding time point: patch test 2, 6 weeks after DPC sensitization. The sample's treatment: therapeutic diphenylcyclopropenone sensitization with weekly scalp DPC. Here the sequenced sample was whole blood, taken in connection with sensitization to the hapten diphenylcyclopropenone (DPC). All receptors come from a woman in her 30s with alopecia areata. Some clones in this sample may be carry-over from other donors' samples.

This clonotype occurred many times. This rearrangement joins TRBV30 to TRBJ2-1; TRBD1 aligns across 11 bases. There are 16 residues in the CDR3. Trimming took 1 base from V and 0 from J; bases not matched to a gene: 2. Germline V lookup: CDR1 GTSNPN, CDR2 SVGIG (reference sequence). CDR3 sequence reads: CAWSGGTGGSYNEQFF. In nucleotides, the CDR3 is TGTGCCTGGAGTGGGGGGACAGGGGGCTCCTACAATGAGCAGTTCTTC.

This clonotype has only a few counts. This sequence joins TRBV2 and TRBJ2-3, with a weak D call TRBD1 (5 bases). Trimming left V 2 bases short and J 0 bases short, with 21 bases between. There are 19 residues in the CDR3. The germline V gene encodes CDR1 SNHLY and CDR2 FYNNEI. Here the CDR3 reads CASSEIWVGRTTSTDTQYF. The CDR3, as DNA: TGTGCCAGCAGTGAAATATGGGTGGGCAGGACAACTAGCACAGATACGCAGTATTTT. Full variable domain (missing parts from reference TRBV2 and TRBJ2-3): EPEVTQTPSHQVTQMGQEVILRCVPISNHLYFYWYRQILGQKVEFLVSFYNNEISEKSEIFDDQFSVERPDGSNFTLKIRSTKLEDSAMYFCASSEIWVGRTTSTDTQYFGPGTRLTVL.

This clonotype was seen at least ten times. The chain employs TRBV6-5 and TRBJ2-1, with 8 bases lining up with TRBD1. The CDR3 runs to 15 residues. J was trimmed by 9 bases and V by 0 bases; bases with no gene match: 7. Per the germline V gene, CDR1 is MNHEY and CDR2 is SVGAGI. In DNA form, the CDR3 reads TGTGCCAGCAGTTACTCGCCGGACAGGGCTGTTGAGCAGTTCTTC. This encodes CASSYSPDRAVEQFF.

This clonotype was observed many times. The V and J genes are TRBV18 and TRBJ2-1, with 11 bases identical to TRBD2. V shed 4 bases and J 8 bases; nucleotides not matched to a gene: 10. The germline CDR1 and CDR2 sequences are KGHSH and LQKENI. CDR3 length: 16 amino acids. CDR3 in amino acids: CASSLSLAGGADEQFF. For the CDR3, the DNA is TGTGCCAGCTCACTGAGCCTAGCGGGGGGAGCGGATGAGCAGTTCTTC.

This chain joins TRBV29-1 and TRBJ1-1; 7 nucleotides align to TRBD1. Trimming took 6 bases from V and 2 from J; bases not matched to a gene: 6. There are 13 residues in the CDR3. Germline V lookup: CDR1 SQVTM, CDR2 ANQGSEA. The CDR3 sequence: CSVMGTANTEAFF. The CDR3 DNA reads as TGCAGCGTCATGGGGACAGCAAACACTGAAGCTTTCTTT.

This clonotype was detected many times. This chain uses TRBV6-1 with TRBJ1-4; D is perhaps TRBD1 (5 bases). The germline V and J ends were trimmed by 8 bases and 0 bases, with 10 bases remaining between them. This CDR3 spans 14 amino acids. Germline assignment: CDR1 MNHNS and CDR2 SASEGT. Here the CDR3 reads CASRGRATNEKLFF. The CDR3 coding sequence is TGTGCCAGCCGGGGCCGTGCAACTAATGAAAAACTGTTTTTT.

Details on this clonotype: A much larger clone differs from this one at a single base, so this may be a read error. This sequence joins TRBV27 and TRBJ2-7; D may match TRBD1 or TRBD2 (7 bases each). V was clipped by 6 bases and J by 7 bases, with 16 bases between them. Germline assignment: CDR1 MNHEY and CDR2 SMNVEV (reference sequence). There are 13 residues in the CDR3. The CDR3 DNA reads TGTGCCAGCAGAGGGACAGTGCGGGGGGAGCAGTACTTC. Its translation: CASRGTVRGEQYF.

This clonotype came up many times. The chain links TRBV29-1 to TRBJ2-1; 13 bases are shared with TRBD2. With V trimmed by 6 bases and J by 7 bases, 9 bases remained unmatched. Germline V gene lookup returns CDR1 SQVTM and CDR2 ANQGSEA. This CDR3 has 15 amino acids. DNA of the CDR3: TGCAGCGTCGAACGAACTAGCGGGGGGGGGAATGAGCAGTTCTTC. As protein: CSVERTSGGGNEQFF.

This clonotype was observed many times. V gene TRBV6-5 combines with J gene TRBJ1-1; 7 positions agree with TRBD1. V dropped 6 bases and J dropped 4; count of bases not matched to a gene: 11. In germline, CDR1 is MNHEY, CDR2 SVGAGI. The CDR3 sequence is 15 residues long. CDR3 in amino acids: CASSRKGGRATEAFF. The DNA for the CDR3 is TGTGCCAGCAGCCGAAAAGGGGGCCGCGCCACTGAAGCTTTCTTT.

This clonotype was recorded many times. J is TRBJ2-7 and V is TRBV7-8; 7 bases agree with TRBD1. With 1 base clipped from V and 2 bases from J, the junction kept 5 bases outside the gene matches. The V gene's germline CDR1 is SGHVS and CDR2 FQNEAQ. The CDR3 covers 15 residues. The CDR3: CASSLVRQGAYEQYF. In DNA form, the CDR3 reads TGTGCCAGCAGCTTAGTACGTCAGGGGGCCTACGAGCAGTACTTC.

This sequence joins TRBV5-1 and TRBJ2-1, with TRBD2 as a possible D gene (5 bases). The germline V gene encodes CDR1 SGHRS and CDR2 YFSETQ. The V and J ends lost 6 bases and 10 bases respectively, with 11 bases between them. The CDR3 has 11 amino acids. CDR3 residues: CASTWGEEQFF. The CDR3 coding sequence is TGCGCCAGCACTTGGGGAGAAGAGCAGTTCTTC.